This TCR beta chain originates from a study of early T cells in non-severe SARS-CoV-2 infection. TCRdb fed the 5' RACE reads into MiXCR, producing one record per CDR3 protein. The sample includes about 98,000 distinct CDR3 sequences, more than 9.5% of them seen just once. CDR1 and CDR2 from the germline V gene are SQVTM and ANQGSEA. The CDR3 is 13 residues long. V shed 8 bases and J shed 1 base, with 14 bases lying between them. Notes on the study in general: A preference for anti-spike CD8 responses marked VDJdb matching, which missed private and CD4 specificities.

In this sample, this clonotype turned up a few times. Its antigen remains unknown. The sample comprised whole blood. The sequence was collected from an adult who was a healthcare worker with PCR-confirmed SARS-CoV-2 infection or an uninfected control (not recorded which). V usage is TRBV29-1 and J usage is TRBJ1-1, with D hard to call. As DNA, the CDR3 is TGCAGCATCCCGGGAAGGGAGAACACTGAAGCTTTCTTT. Residues: CSIPGRENTEAFF.